Below are 14 T cell receptor beta chains sequenced from a single sample in a study of tumor-infiltrating lymphocytes in primary liver carcinoma. The authors made TCR beta cDNA from around 500 ng total RNA with a constant-region primer. What produced the TCR beta libraries was three nested multiplex PCR rounds using slightly modified ARM-PCR. It was with TRBV1-TRBV30 forward primers and a C-beta reverse primer that the first two PCR rounds were run, at around 10 cycles each. TCRdb redid the calling of the multiplex PCR reads with MiXCR, one entry per CDR3 protein. The table includes tens of thousands of distinct CDR3 sequences, roughly 80% detected once. Co-extracted RNA and DNA came from roughly 21-30 mg of unsorted bulk tissue. The material sequenced was liver tumor tissue from sampling region 4. Subset: tumor region T4, right-lateral pole. The receptors come from a woman in her 30s with primary liver carcinoma and hepatitis B virus infection.

By share of the sample, this clonotype is medium-sized. J is TRBJ2-7 and V is TRBV10-2; D unresolved. Per germline, CDR1 WSHSY and CDR2 SAAADI. This CDR3 contains 13 residues. The germline V and J ends were trimmed by 6 bases and 2 bases, with 11 bases remaining between them. The CDR3 DNA follows: TGCGCCAGCAGCCCAAGACTGGCCTACGAGCAGTACTTC. Its translation is CASSPRLAYEQYF.

To note about this clonotype: Germline and junction disagree at one end, which may indicate a read error. The rearrangement joins TRBV14 to TRBJ2-7, with TRBD2 identical over 7 bases. This CDR3 contains 15 residues. CDR1 and CDR2 from the germline V gene are SGHDN and FVKESK. In DNA form, the CDR3 reads TGTACCAGCAGCCAGGCAGCGGGGACTGACTACGAGGAGTACTTC. Amino acid sequence: CTSSQAAGTDYEEYF.

There are a few counts of this clonotype. The conserved final phenylalanine or tryptophan is absent from the CDR3, which likely points to a read error. The V gene is TRBV5-1, the J gene TRBJ2-1; no clear D gene. This CDR3 is built from 16 residues. The V gene's germline CDR1 is SGHRS and CDR2 YFSETQ. V gave up 5 bases and J gave up 3 bases, with 18 bases separating them. The CDR3 reads CASSPLGISFYNEQFL. Written as DNA, the CDR3 is TGCGCCAGCAGTCCTCTGGGCATCAGCTTCTACAATGAGCAGTTCTTA.

This clonotype was recorded at least ten times. One end of the junction fails to match germline, which may point to a read error. The rearrangement uses TRBV11-2 and TRBJ2-5, with 9 bases aligning to TRBD1. This CDR3 contains 16 residues. Germline-derived CDR1 and CDR2 are SGHAT and FQNNGV. The CDR3 region is CVSSTRTGGAKETQYF. The CDR3 coding sequence is TGTGTCAGCAGCACAAGAACAGGGGGCGCGAAAGAGACCCAGTACTTC.

In regard to this clonotype: An end of the junction differs from the germline gene, which may be a read error. V usage is TRBV29-1 and J usage is TRBJ2-1; tentative D call: TRBD1 (5 bases). This CDR3 comprises 14 residues. From germline, CDR1 is SQVTM and CDR2 ANQGSEA. The CDR3 DNA is TGCAGCGCCTCGACAGAAGTAAGTTCCAATGAGCAGTTCTTT. This gives the protein CSASTEVSSNEQFF.

Notes on this clonotype: The missing conserved phenylalanine or tryptophan at the end of this CDR3 makes a read error likely. J is TRBJ2-7 and V is TRBV7-9, with D possibly being TRBD1 (5 bases). This CDR3 has 12 residues. Per the germline V gene, CDR1 is SEHNR and CDR2 is FQNEAQ (reference sequence). DNA of the CDR3: TGTGCCAACAGCGCGGACACCTACGAGCAGTACCTC. Its protein is CANSADTYEQYL.

This clonotype was recorded a few times. With a much larger clone just one base away, this may be a read error. The chain couples TRBV11-1 to TRBJ2-4; 7 nucleotides agree with TRBD1. The V and J ends lost 5 bases and 2 bases, in that order; junction bases with no gene match: 9. Germline CDR1 reads SGHAT; CDR2 reads FQDESV (reference sequence). The CDR3 covers 16 residues. The CDR3 bases are TGTGCCAGCAGCAAAGCAAGGGACAGTTCCAAAAACATTCAGTACTTC. Encoded protein: CASSKARDSSKNIQYF.

A remark on this clonotype: A much bigger clone sits one base away, suggesting this may be a read error. The chain couples TRBV7-8 to TRBJ2-2; TRBD2 might be the D (7 bases). The germline V gene encodes CDR1 SGHVS and CDR2 FQNEAQ. This CDR3 spans 17 amino acids. V was clipped by 7 bases and J by 16 bases, with 34 bases between them. This CDR3 reads CASIFPRLGENTGGPFF. CDR3 DNA sequence: TGTGCCAGCATCTTCCCTAGGTTGGGGGAAAACACCGGGGGGCCGTTTTTT.

The chain joins TRBV28 to TRBJ2-5; D uncertain. From germline, CDR1 is MDHEN and CDR2 SYDVKM. The CDR3 is 10 amino acids. CDR3 in amino acids: CDGTMQTQYF. DNA of the CDR3: TGTGACGGCACCATGCAGACCCAGTACTTC.

Comments on this clonotype: Possible read error: a much larger clone is one base away. The rearrangement joins TRBV12-3 or TRBV12-4 to TRBJ1-2, with 8 nucleotides matching TRBD1. This CDR3 has 15 amino acids. The CDR3 here is CASSLRDRPFYVYTF. CDR3 nucleotides: TGTGCCAGCAGTTTAAGGGACAGGCCCTTCTATGTCTACACCTTC.

This rearrangement joins TRBV4-2 to TRBJ2-7; no clear D gene. Between the trimmed V and J ends, which lost 8 bases and 3 bases, there was a span of 11 bases. Germline V gene sequence: CDR1 LGHNA, CDR2 YNFKEQ. The length of the CDR3 is 12 residues. Here the CDR3 DNA reads TGTGCCAGCCAACTTAGTCACTACGAGCAGTACTTC. Translating it yields CASQLSHYEQYF.

Worth noting for this clonotype: This CDR3 fails to terminate in the conserved phenylalanine or tryptophan, so it likely reflects a read error. No DNA is shown, since the ends of the CDR3 on it are uncertain; the CDR3 is the one TCRdb lists. The chain is built from TRBV11-2 and TRBJ2-4; TRBD2, as called in the table, went unchecked against the DNA. Counting both end residues, the CDR3 totals 21 amino acids. The germline V gene has CDR1 SGHAT and CDR2 FQNNGV. CDR3 loop: CASSHARTFTGTSGRQNIQYC.

Note on this clonotype: Sequence at one end of the junction differs from germline and may be a read error. V usage is TRBV4-2 and J usage is TRBJ2-1; D ambiguous. This CDR3 is 15 amino acids long. Per germline, CDR1 LGHNA and CDR2 YNFKEQ. The CDR3 region is CAGSQETQWANEQFF. CDR3 coding DNA: TGTGCCGGCAGCCAAGAGACGCAGTGGGCCAATGAGCAGTTCTTC.

This chain links TRBV6-2 or TRBV6-3 with TRBJ2-7; tentatively, D is TRBD2 (6 bases). V lost 9 bases to trimming and J lost 7 bases, with 28 bases between them. Per germline, CDR1 MNHEY and CDR2 SVGEGT. The CDR3 is 16 amino acids. CDR3: CASRCLAGGGHGEQYF. CDR3 DNA sequence: TGTGCCAGTAGATGTCTGGCCGGGGGAGGACATGGAGAGCAGTACTTC.